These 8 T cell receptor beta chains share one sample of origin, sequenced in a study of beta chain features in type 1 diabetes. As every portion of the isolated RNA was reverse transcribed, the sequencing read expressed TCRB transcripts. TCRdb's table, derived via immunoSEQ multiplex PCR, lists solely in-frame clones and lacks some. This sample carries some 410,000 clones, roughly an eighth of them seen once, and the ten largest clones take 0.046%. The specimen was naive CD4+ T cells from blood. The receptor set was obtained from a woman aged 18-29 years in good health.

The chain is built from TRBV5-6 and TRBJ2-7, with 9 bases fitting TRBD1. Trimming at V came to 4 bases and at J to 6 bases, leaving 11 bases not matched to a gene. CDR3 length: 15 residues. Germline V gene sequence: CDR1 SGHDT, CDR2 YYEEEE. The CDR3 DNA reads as TGTGCCAGCAGCATTTGGAACAGGGGGCCGGGCGAGCAGTACTTC. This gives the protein CASSIWNRGPGEQYF.

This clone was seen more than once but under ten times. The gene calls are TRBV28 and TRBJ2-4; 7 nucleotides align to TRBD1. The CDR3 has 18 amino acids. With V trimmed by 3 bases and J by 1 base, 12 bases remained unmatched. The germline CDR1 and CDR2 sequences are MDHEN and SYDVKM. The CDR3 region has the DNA TGTGCCAGCAGTTTTAACAGGGGACGACAAGAGGCCAAAAACATTCAGTACTTC. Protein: CASSFNRGRQEAKNIQYF.

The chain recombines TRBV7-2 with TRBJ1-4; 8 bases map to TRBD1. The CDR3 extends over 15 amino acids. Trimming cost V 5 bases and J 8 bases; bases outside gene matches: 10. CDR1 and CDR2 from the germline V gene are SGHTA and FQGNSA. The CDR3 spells CASSPPRGPVEKLFF. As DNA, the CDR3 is TGTGCCAGCAGCCCGCCCAGGGGGCCGGTGGAAAAACTGTTTTTT.

CDR3 nucleotides: TGTGCCACCAGCAGTGCAGATACAGGGTTTGGGTCAGATACGCAGTATTTT. Translated: CATSSADTGFGSDTQYF. The rearrangement uses TRBV15 and TRBJ2-3; D might be TRBD1 (6 bases). The CDR3 contains 17 residues. Trimming stripped 3 bases from V and 4 bases from J, with 20 bases between. The germline CDR1 and CDR2 sequences are LNHNV and YYDKDF (reference sequence). The complete variable domain, with remaining parts taken from reference TRBV15 and TRBJ2-3, reads DAMVIQNPRYQVTQFGKPVTLSCSQTLNHNVMYWYQQKSSQAPKLLFHYYDKDFNNEADTPDNFQSRRPNTSFCFLDIRSPGLGDTAMYLCATSSADTGFGSDTQYFGPGTRLTVL.

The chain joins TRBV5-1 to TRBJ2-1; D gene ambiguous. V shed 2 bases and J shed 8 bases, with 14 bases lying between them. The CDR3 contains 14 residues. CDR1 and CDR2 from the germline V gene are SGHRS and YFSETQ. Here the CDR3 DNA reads TGCGCCAGCAGCTTACGCTCCGACTCCGATGAGCAGTTCTTC. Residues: CASSLRSDSDEQFF.

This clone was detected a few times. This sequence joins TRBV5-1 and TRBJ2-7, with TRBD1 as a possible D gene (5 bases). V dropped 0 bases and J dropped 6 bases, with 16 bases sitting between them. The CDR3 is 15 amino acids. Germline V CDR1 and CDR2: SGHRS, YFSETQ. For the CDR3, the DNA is TGCGCCAGCAGCTTGGGGGCAGGGTCCCCGTTCGAGCAGTACTTC. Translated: CASSLGAGSPFEQYF.

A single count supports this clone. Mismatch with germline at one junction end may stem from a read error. In nucleotides, the CDR3 is TGTGCCAACAGCAGACATACAGCCCCCTCTGGGGCCAACGTCCTGACTTTC. Translating it yields CANSRHTAPSGANVLTF. The rearrangement links TRBV9 to TRBJ2-6; unclear D gene. This CDR3 region has 17 residues. Per the germline V gene, CDR1 is SGDLS and CDR2 is YYNGEE.

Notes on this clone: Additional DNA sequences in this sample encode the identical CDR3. The CDR3 nucleotides are TGTGCCAGCAGCTTTACAGGGAGTCAAGAGACCCAGTACTTC. Protein product: CASSFTGSQETQYF. This chain uses TRBV5-4 with TRBJ2-5; D is possibly TRBD1 (6 bases). Looked up from germline, CDR1 is SGHNT and CDR2 is YYREEE (reference sequence). Trimming pared 2 bases from V and 2 bases from J, leaving 10 bases between. The CDR3 consists of 14 residues.